The next 20 T cell receptor beta chains were all read from a single sample in a study of blood T cells in healthy people across ages. Combining a sample-barcoded 5' primer with a J-beta primer mix, a second PCR ran for about 6 to 11 cycles. TCRdb passed the 5' RACE reads through MiXCR, listing each CDR3 protein once. Among 700,000 to 900,000 distinct CDR3 sequences listed, 53% were seen once. Sequencing input: blood. These receptors originate from a man older than 75 in good health.

The chain has TRBV5-1 and TRBJ2-1; D may be TRBD2 (6 bases). Germline-derived CDR1 and CDR2 are SGHRS and YFSETQ. This CDR3 is 15 amino acids long. The V end lost 4 bases, the J end lost 0 bases, and 11 bases lay between the germline ends. Written as DNA, the CDR3 is TGCGCCAGCAGCCCCGGGGGTAACTCCTACAATGAGCAGTTCTTC. It translates to CASSPGGNSYNEQFF. Full variable domain (remainder filled in from reference TRBV5-1 and TRBJ2-1): KAGVTQTPRYLIKTRGQQVTLSCSPISGHRSVSWYQQTPGQGLQFLFEYFSETQRNKGNFPGRFSGRQFSNSRSEMNVSTLELGDSALYLCASSPGGNSYNEQFFGPGTRLTVL.

The chain uses TRBV7-9 and TRBJ2-1, with 7 bases aligning to TRBD1. Germline CDR1 is SEHNR and CDR2 is FQNEAQ (reference sequence). CDR3 size: 13 residues. J lost 8 bases, V lost 3 bases, and 4 bases had no gene match. In DNA, the CDR3 is TGTGCCAGCAGCTTTAGACAGGGCCATGAGCAGTTCTTC. It codes for CASSFRQGHEQFF.

The chain couples TRBV28 to TRBJ1-4, with D maybe TRBD1 (5 bases). Looked up from germline, CDR1 is MDHEN and CDR2 is SYDVKM. V lost 7 bases, J lost 8 bases, and 14 bases lay in between. The CDR3 is 13 residues long. The CDR3 is CASTGGIREKLFF. CDR3 bases: TGTGCCAGCACTGGGGGGATTCGAGAAAAACTGTTTTTT.

The chain carries TRBV12-3 or TRBV12-4 and TRBJ2-7; D gene ambiguous. V dropped 5 bases and J dropped 3 bases, with 11 bases sitting between them. The CDR3 runs 13 residues. CDR3 bases: TGTGCCAGCAGTCACACCTGGGGCTACGAGCAGTACTTC. This sequence encodes CASSHTWGYEQYF.

The CDR3 sequence is CASSHRGSGYTF. The CDR3 DNA sequence: TGTGCCAGCAGCCACAGGGGGAGTGGCTACACCTTC. The chain is built from TRBV11-2 and TRBJ1-2, with TRBD1 identical over 8 bases. This CDR3 is 12 amino acids long. Germline V gene sequence: CDR1 SGHAT, CDR2 FQNNGV. Trimming cost V 5 bases and J 7 bases; bases outside gene matches: 3.

A single count supports this clonotype. The chain uses TRBV6-5 and TRBJ2-5; possibly TRBD1 for D (5 bases). V lost 5 bases and J lost 5, with 18 bases in between. Germline values: CDR1 MNHEY, CDR2 SVGAGI. This CDR3 has 15 residues. The CDR3 spells CASSDGETAGETQYF. CDR3 coding DNA: TGTGCCAGCAGTGACGGCGAGACAGCAGGGGAGACCCAGTACTTC.

This CDR3 is CASSATGQRGYTF. CDR3 DNA sequence: TGTGCCAGCAGCGCGACGGGACAGCGTGGCTACACCTTC. This rearrangement joins TRBV3-1 to TRBJ1-2; 7 bases line up with TRBD1. CDR1 and CDR2 from the germline V gene are LGHDT and YNNKEL (reference sequence). V was pared by 5 bases and J by 7 bases, with 7 bases of the junction left unmatched. This CDR3 contains 13 residues.

The rearrangement uses TRBV20-1 and TRBJ2-6, with a tentative D call TRBD2 (5 bases). In germline, CDR1 is DFQATT, CDR2 SNEGSKA (reference sequence). This CDR3 is 14 amino acids long. Trimming pared 5 bases from V and 2 bases from J, leaving 10 bases between. DNA of the CDR3: TGCAGTGCTCCACTAGTCACTGGGGCCAACGTCCTGACTTTC. Translated: CSAPLVTGANVLTF.

This clonotype turned up a few times. V gene TRBV29-1 combines with J gene TRBJ2-7; TRBD2 matches at 7 bases. The CDR3 is made up of 12 amino acids. CDR1 and CDR2 (germline): SQVTM, ANQGSEA. Trimming took 4 bases from V and 5 from J; bases not matched to a gene: 5. The CDR3 DNA is TGCAGCGTTGGGGGAGGGTCCGACGAGCAGTACTTC. Translation gives CSVGGGSDEQYF.

This chain connects TRBV12-5 to TRBJ2-3, with a possible D match to TRBD1 (5 bases). This CDR3 spans 15 amino acids. Germline V gives CDR1 LGHNT, CDR2 FRNRAP. V dropped 3 bases and J dropped 3 bases, with 13 bases sitting between them. CDR3 sequence reads: CASGFSGHSTDTQYF. CDR3 nucleotide sequence: TGTGCTAGTGGTTTTTCAGGGCATAGTACAGATACGCAGTATTTT.

A few counts support this clonotype. The chain employs TRBV11-2 and TRBJ1-2; D gene unclear. Looked up from germline, CDR1 is SGHAT and CDR2 is FQNNGV. The V end lost 5 bases, the J end lost 3 bases, and 13 bases lay between the germline ends. The CDR3 totals 14 residues. The CDR3 DNA reads TGTGCCAGCAGCCCGATTAGGGCATACTATGGCTACACCTTC. This gives the protein CASSPIRAYYGYTF.

This clonotype turned up a few times. Relative to the germline gene, one junction end is altered; a read error may explain this. V is TRBV13 and J is TRBJ2-5; 10 bases align to TRBD2. CDR1 is PRHDT and CDR2 is FYEKMQ in the germline V gene (reference sequence). The CDR3 has 17 amino acids. In nucleotides, the CDR3 is TGTGTCAGCAGCTTCAACCTAGCGGGAGCCTTCCAAGAGACCCAGTACTTC. Its translation: CVSSFNLAGAFQETQYF.

The V gene is TRBV2, the J gene TRBJ2-6, with D tentatively TRBD2 (7 bases). Trimming shortened V by 1 base and J by 3 bases, and 13 bases separated the two germline ends. Germline V gives CDR1 SNHLY, CDR2 FYNNEI. CDR3 size: 17 residues. The CDR3 DNA reads TGTGCCAGCAGTGAAGAAGTGGGAGGGGGTGGGGCCAACGTCCTGACTTTC. It specifies CASSEEVGGGGANVLTF.

The chain has TRBV7-9 and TRBJ2-4; the D gene could be TRBD1 or TRBD2 (5 bases each). Looked up from germline, CDR1 is SEHNR and CDR2 is FQNEAQ (reference sequence). V was cut by 10 bases and J by 0 bases, with 19 bases left in between. This CDR3 has 16 amino acids. CDR3 in DNA: TGTGCCACCCAAAACGGGGCTGACCTAGCCAAAAACATTCAGTACTTC. The encoded protein is CATQNGADLAKNIQYF. The full variable domain, completed using reference TRBV7-9 and TRBJ2-4, is DTGVSQNPRHKITKRGQNVTFRCDPISEHNRLYWYRQTLGQGPEFLTYFQNEAQLEKSRLLSDRFSAERPKGSFSTLEIQRTEQGDSAMYLCATQNGADLAKNIQYFGAGTRLSVL.

The chain combines TRBV6-6 with TRBJ1-5; 7 bases are a match to TRBD1. The V gene's germline CDR1 is MNHNY and CDR2 SVGAGI (reference sequence). CDR3 length: 15 residues. Unmatched junction bases numbered 6, after V lost 5 bases and J lost 2 bases. The CDR3 region has the DNA TGTGCCAGCAGTCCGGACAGGTCTGGCAATCAGCCCCAGCATTTT. This translates into CASSPDRSGNQPQHF.

The chain has TRBV14 and TRBJ2-3, with 7 nucleotides matching TRBD1. The CDR3 is 16 amino acids. Looked up from germline, CDR1 is SGHDN and CDR2 is FVKESK. V trimming: 2 bases; J trimming: 0 bases; junction bases outside the gene matches: 5. The CDR3 DNA reads as TGTGCCAGCAGCCAAAGGACAGGCCGGAGCACAGATACGCAGTATTTT. Translated, it gives CASSQRTGRSTDTQYF. Full variable domain (remainder filled in from reference TRBV14 and TRBJ2-3): EAGVTQFPSHSVIEKGQTVTLRCDPISGHDNLYWYRRVMGKEIKFLLHFVKESKQDESGMPNNRFLAERTGGTYSTLKVQPAELEDSGVYFCASSQRTGRSTDTQYFGPGTRLTVL.

In its sample, this clonotype was seen a few times. V and J are TRBV3-1 and TRBJ2-3; 8 nucleotides align to TRBD1. Germline CDR1 is LGHDT and CDR2 is YNNKEL (reference sequence). The ends lost 4 bases at V and 14 bases at J; junction bases unmatched: 11. The CDR3 is made up of 13 amino acids. The DNA for the CDR3 is TGTGCCAGCAGCCCGGACAGGGAAAGATACGCGTATTTT. Encoded protein: CASSPDRERYAYF.

This clonotype has just one count. The chain recombines TRBV7-2 with TRBJ2-7; D gene unclear. Near its end, the DNA agrees better with TRBJ2-5, so the J call may be wrong. The length of the CDR3 is 13 residues. Germline V gives CDR1 SGHTA, CDR2 FQGNSA. This CDR3 reads CASSRRSRETQYF. The CDR3 DNA reads TGTGCCAGCAGCCGACGGTCACGGGAGACCCAGTACTTC.

The V gene is TRBV2, the J gene TRBJ2-2, with 14 positions matching TRBD2. The CDR3 spans 17 residues. CDR1 is SNHLY, CDR2 FYNNEI, per germline. V lost 7 bases to trimming and J lost 5 bases; unmatched junction nucleotides: 9. DNA of the CDR3: TGTGCCAGCAAGGGACTAGCGGGAGTGTCTAGGACCGGGGAGCTGTTTTTT. This encodes CASKGLAGVSRTGELFF.

This chain joins TRBV28 and TRBJ1-2; D remains unclear. CDR1 and CDR2 (germline): MDHEN, SYDVKM. This CDR3 spans 12 amino acids. The V and J ends lost 5 bases and 6 bases respectively, with 10 bases between them. The CDR3 here is CASSPRRHGYTF. CDR3 nucleotide sequence: TGTGCCAGCAGTCCACGACGGCATGGCTACACCTTC.